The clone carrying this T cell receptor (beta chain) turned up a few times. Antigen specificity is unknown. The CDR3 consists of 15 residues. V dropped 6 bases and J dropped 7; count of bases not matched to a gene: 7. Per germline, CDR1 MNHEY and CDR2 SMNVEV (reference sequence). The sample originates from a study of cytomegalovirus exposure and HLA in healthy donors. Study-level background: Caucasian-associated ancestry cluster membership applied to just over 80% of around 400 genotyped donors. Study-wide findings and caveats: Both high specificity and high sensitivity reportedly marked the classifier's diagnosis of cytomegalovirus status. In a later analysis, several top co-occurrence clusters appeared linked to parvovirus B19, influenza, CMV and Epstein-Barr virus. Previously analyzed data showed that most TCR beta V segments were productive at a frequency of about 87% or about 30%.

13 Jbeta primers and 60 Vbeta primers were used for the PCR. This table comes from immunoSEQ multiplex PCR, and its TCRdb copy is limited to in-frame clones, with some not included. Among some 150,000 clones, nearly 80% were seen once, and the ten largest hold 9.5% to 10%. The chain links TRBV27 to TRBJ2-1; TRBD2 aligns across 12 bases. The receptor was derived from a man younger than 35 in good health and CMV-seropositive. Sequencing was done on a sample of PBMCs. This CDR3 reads CASSQLAGGHNEQFF. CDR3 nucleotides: TGTGCCAGCAGCCAACTAGCGGGGGGCCATAATGAGCAGTTCTTC.